This T cell receptor beta chain derives from a study of post-analysis software for immune sequencing data. Whole-study findings and limits: Patients had higher frequencies than controls of roughly 5 TRBV segments, including TRBV5-6, TRBV5-1 and TRBV20-1.

Regarding this clonotype: The antigen is undetermined.

The CDR3 totals 15 residues. CDR1 MNHNY and CDR2 SVGAGI come from the germline V gene (reference sequence). TCR beta cDNA libraries included unique molecular identifiers. Input populations of 1 to 10 million T cells gave rise to about 480,000 cDNA molecules. TCRdb independently ran MiXCR on the PCR reads; one entry per CDR3 protein. The sample records about 500,000 distinct CDR3 sequences, roughly 46% being singletons. This chain uses TRBV6-6 with TRBJ2-5; 12 nucleotides align to TRBD2. The closer fit of TRBJ2-7 to the DNA end suggests the J call may be wrong. Source material: blood. This sequence originates from a girl aged 10 to 17 with multiple sclerosis. CDR3 sequence (DNA): TGTGCCAGCAGTTCCGGACTAGCGGGATCCGTCGAGCAGTACTTC. Translating gives CASSSGLAGSVEQYF.